Here is one TCR beta chain with its context. Primers included in the PCR were 60 Vbeta and 13 Jbeta primers. Profiled with immunoSEQ multiplex PCR; TCRdb holds only in-frame clones, not every one. This table holds over 150,000 clones, roughly four fifths found once. This specimen belongs to a study of cytomegalovirus exposure and HLA in healthy donors. V lost 7 bases to trimming and J lost 13 bases, with 14 bases between them. Germline values: CDR1 SNHLY, CDR2 FYNNEI. The CDR3 spans 12 residues. The donors gave bone marrow, and they were healthy. The source of this sequence is a man between 18 and 35 years old in good health and CMV-seronegative. Specimen: PBMCs. The J gene is TRBJ1-6, the V gene TRBV2, with D possibly TRBD1 on 6 matching bases. The CDR3 spells CASTGEEAPLHF. The CDR3 DNA reads as TGTGCCAGCACAGGGGAAGAGGCCCCCCTCCACTTT.